This TCR beta chain comes out of a study of low-dose radiotherapy and immunotherapy resistance in tumors. First-strand cDNA relied on TRAV- and TRBV-specific primers spanning alpha and beta chains. The authors ran 20 PCR cycles to amplify TCRs with a constant-region primer and V-primer adapter. MiXCR was run by TCRdb on the reads, yielding one entry per CDR3 protein. The sample contains roughly 100,000 distinct CDR3 sequences, 20% to 25% of which appear only once. J lost 2 bases, V lost 8 bases, and 3 bases had no gene match. This CDR3 is built from 13 residues. CDR1 is DFQATT and CDR2 is SNEGSKA in the germline V gene (reference sequence). Sample time point: after trial treatment. Treatment in this sample: LDRT plus nivolumab, ipilimumab, low-dose cyclophosphamide and aspirin (RACIN trial).

The V call is TRBV20-1, the J call TRBJ2-2; 9 positions match TRBD1. The sequencing here drew on PBMCs, taken after low-dose radiotherapy plus immunotherapy. The TCR originated in a female donor with ovarian cancer. CDR3 bases: TGCAGTACAGGGGGCGCAAACACCGGGGAGCTGTTTTTT. As protein: CSTGGANTGELFF.